These T cell receptor beta chains were read from a single sample in a study of human T cells and chemical hapten exposure. TCRdb processed the RACE reads anew with MiXCR; each CDR3 protein has one entry. The sample contains 360,000 or so distinct CDR3 sequences, about 6.3% of which appear only once. The material sequenced was whole blood, taken in connection with sensitization to the hapten diphenylcyclopropenone (DPC). The receptors here all came from a woman aged 18-30 years with alopecia areata. Some clones in this sample may be carry-over from other donors' samples. The CDR3 runs from the conserved cysteine through the conserved F or W.

length	V	CDR3
14	TRBV4-3	CASSQAPRNNEQFF
16	TRBV5-1	CASSPTPGQGAAEAFF
16	TRBV7-2	CASSLASRGPNSPLHF
15	TRBV27	CASSGGGWSQETQYF
15	TRBV12-3/TRBV12-4	CASSFPPRLEYGYTF
13	TRBV6-5	CASSYGGDEKLFF
14	TRBV2	CASSVLAVNTEAFF
15	TRBV9	CASSVGGAPSHEQYF
16	TRBV9	CASSRFVQPTQETQYF
15	TRBV29-1	CSGPPGPLPSYEQYF
13	TRBV25-1	CASSESPKETQYF
14	TRBV27	CASSFDMSNQPQHF
15	TRBV6-1	CASSEWGQINSPLHF
16	TRBV5-4	CASSTGRTGSDEKLFF
15	TRBV14	CASSQVKVDNSPLHF
14	TRBV4-1	CASSQEVSYNEQFF
12	TRBV14	CASSQVGHEQYF
14	TRBV2	CASSEDTVNTEAFF
16	TRBV7-9	CASSLFLPRNTGELFF
17	TRBV7-9	CASGRGQTFSGANVLTF
14	TRBV5-6	CASSFQDRIYGYTF
13	TRBV5-4	CASSIDGHSPLHF
13	TRBV12-3/TRBV12-4	CASSRTGSNKAFF
13	TRBV12-3/TRBV12-4	CASTGVDYNEQFF
12	TRBV10-2	CASGGMNTEAFF
14	TRBV29-1	CSVEDRFANTEAFF
16	TRBV10-3	CAISTSGGLAKNIQYF
17	TRBV6-5	CASMTTRQGNFNSPLHF
15	TRBV6-6	CASSTESSGGAKVYF
15	TRBV6-2/TRBV6-3	CASSYSGLASYEQYF
15	TRBV4-3	CASSQMGLAGDEQFF
13	TRBV7-2	CASSAGRNQPQHF
15	TRBV20-1	CSAEEPRGRSYEQYF
16	TRBV4-3	CASSPGELSGANVLTF
13	TRBV10-3	CAISMDGRVEAFF
14	TRBV11-2	CASSLGSYSGELFF
11	TRBV3-1	CASSQGEPLHF
18	TRBV4-3	CASSQESPGVAGGDTQYF
15	TRBV28	CASSEGLAPPDEQFF
15	TRBV7-2	CASSLVQGVHYGYTF
15	TRBV9	CASSAGQGAYQPQHF
16	TRBV6-5	CASSRGTANLNTEAFF
15	TRBV4-3	CASSQDGLPIETQYF
13	TRBV6-2/TRBV6-3	CASIDRPDTEAFF
12	TRBV6-2/TRBV6-3	CASSSAGDEAFF
16	TRBV10-3	CAIGEVTGGVYNEQFF
14	TRBV3-1	CASSLGGNWYEQYF